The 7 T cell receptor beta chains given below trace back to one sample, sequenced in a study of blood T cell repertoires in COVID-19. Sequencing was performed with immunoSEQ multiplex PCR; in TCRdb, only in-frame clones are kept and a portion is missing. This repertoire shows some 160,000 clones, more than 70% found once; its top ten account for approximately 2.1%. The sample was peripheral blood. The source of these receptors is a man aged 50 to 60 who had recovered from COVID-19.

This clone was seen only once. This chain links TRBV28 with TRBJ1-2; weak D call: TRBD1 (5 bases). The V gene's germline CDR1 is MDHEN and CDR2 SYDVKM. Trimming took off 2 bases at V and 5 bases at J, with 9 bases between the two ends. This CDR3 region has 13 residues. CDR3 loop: CASSLGRQYGYTF. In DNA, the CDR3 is TGTGCCAGCAGTTTAGGGCGACAGTATGGCTACACCTTC.

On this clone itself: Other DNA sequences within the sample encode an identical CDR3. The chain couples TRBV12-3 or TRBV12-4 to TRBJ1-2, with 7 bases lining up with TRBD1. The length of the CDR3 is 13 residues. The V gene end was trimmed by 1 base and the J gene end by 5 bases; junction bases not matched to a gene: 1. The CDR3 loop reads CASSLGGQYGYTF. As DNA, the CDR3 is TGTGCCAGCAGTTTAGGGGGACAGTATGGCTACACCTTC.

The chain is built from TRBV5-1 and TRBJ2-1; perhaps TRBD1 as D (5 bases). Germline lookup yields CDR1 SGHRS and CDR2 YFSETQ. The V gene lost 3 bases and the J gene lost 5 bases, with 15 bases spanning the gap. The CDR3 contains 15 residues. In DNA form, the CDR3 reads TGCGCCAGCAGCTCCCCCGACAGCTACAACAATGAGCAGTTCTTC. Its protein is CASSSPDSYNNEQFF.

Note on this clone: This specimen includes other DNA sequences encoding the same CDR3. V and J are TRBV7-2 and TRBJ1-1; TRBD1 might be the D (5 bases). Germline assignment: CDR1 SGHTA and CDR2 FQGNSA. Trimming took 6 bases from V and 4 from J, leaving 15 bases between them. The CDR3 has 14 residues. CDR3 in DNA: TGTGCCAGCAGGAGGGACCGGGGGGGCACTGAAGCTTTCTTT. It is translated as CASRRDRGGTEAFF. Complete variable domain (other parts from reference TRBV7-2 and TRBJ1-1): GAGVSQSPSNKVTEKGKDVELRCDPISGHTALYWYRQSLGQGLEFLIYFQGNSAPDKSGLPSDRFSAERTGGSVSTLTIQRTQQEDSAVYLCASRRDRGGTEAFFGQGTRLTVV.

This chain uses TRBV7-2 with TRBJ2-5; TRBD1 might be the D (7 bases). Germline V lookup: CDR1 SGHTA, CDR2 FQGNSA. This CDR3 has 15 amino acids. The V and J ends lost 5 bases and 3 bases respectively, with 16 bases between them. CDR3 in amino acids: CASSPEGAEEETQYF. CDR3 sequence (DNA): TGTGCCAGCAGCCCGGAGGGGGCAGAGGAAGAGACCCAGTACTTC.

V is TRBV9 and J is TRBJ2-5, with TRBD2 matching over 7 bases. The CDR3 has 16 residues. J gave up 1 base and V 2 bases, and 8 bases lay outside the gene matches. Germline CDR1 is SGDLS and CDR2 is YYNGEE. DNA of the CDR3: TGTGCCAGCAGCGTGGGGGGGACCTCTTTCCAAGAGACCCAGTACTTC. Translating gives CASSVGGTSFQETQYF.

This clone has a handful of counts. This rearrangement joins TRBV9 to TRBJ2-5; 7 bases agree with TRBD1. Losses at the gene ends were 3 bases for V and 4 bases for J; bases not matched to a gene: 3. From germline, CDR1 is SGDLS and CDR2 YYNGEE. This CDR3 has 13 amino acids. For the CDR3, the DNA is TGTGCCAGCAGCGAGGGACAGTTAGAGACCCAGTACTTC. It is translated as CASSEGQLETQYF. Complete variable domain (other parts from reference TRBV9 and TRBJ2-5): DSGVTQTPKHLITATGQRVTLRCSPRSGDLSVYWYQQSLDQGLQFLIQYYNGEERAKGNILERFSAQQFPDLHSELNLSSLELGDSALYFCASSEGQLETQYFGPGTRLLVL.